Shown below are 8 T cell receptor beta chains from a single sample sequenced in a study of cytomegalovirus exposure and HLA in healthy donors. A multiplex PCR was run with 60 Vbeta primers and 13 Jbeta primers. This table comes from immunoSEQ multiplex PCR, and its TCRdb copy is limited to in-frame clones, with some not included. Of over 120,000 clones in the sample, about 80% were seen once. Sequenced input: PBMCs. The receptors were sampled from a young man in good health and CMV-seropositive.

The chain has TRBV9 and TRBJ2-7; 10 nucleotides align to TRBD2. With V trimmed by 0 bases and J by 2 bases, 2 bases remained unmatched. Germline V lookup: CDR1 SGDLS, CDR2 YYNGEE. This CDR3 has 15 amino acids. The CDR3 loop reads CASSVGTSGAYEQYF. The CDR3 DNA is TGTGCCAGCAGCGTAGGGACTAGCGGAGCCTACGAGCAGTACTTC.

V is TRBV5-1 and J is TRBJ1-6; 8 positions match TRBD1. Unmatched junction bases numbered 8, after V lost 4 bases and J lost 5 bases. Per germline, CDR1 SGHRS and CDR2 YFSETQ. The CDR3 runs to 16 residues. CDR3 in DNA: TGCGCCAGCAGCCTCATTCCGGGACAGGATAATTCACCCCTCCACTTT. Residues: CASSLIPGQDNSPLHF.

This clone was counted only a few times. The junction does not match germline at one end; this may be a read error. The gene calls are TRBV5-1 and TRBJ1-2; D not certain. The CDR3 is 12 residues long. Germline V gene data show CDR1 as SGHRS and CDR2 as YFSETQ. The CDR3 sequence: CASSWPGYGYTF. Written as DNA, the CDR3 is TGTGCCAGCAGCTGGCCAGGATATGGCTACACCTTC.

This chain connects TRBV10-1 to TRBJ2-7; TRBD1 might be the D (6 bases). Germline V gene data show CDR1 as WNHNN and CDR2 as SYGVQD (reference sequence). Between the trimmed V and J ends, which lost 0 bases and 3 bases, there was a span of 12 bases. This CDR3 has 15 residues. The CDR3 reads CASSESRGQNYEQYF. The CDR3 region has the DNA TGCGCCAGCAGTGAGTCCCGCGGACAGAACTACGAGCAGTACTTC.

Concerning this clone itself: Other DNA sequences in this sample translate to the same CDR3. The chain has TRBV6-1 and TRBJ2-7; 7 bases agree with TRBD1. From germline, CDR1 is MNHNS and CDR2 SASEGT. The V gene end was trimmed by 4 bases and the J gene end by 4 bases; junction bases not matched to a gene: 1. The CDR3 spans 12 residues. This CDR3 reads CASSGQGYEQYF. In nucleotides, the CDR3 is TGTGCCAGCAGTGGACAGGGTTACGAGCAGTACTTC.

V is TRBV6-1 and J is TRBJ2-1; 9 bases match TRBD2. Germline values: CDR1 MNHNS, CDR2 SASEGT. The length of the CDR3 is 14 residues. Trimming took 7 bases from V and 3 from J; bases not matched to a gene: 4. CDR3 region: CASKPSGIYNEQFF. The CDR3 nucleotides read TGTGCCAGCAAGCCTAGCGGGATCTACAATGAGCAGTTCTTC.

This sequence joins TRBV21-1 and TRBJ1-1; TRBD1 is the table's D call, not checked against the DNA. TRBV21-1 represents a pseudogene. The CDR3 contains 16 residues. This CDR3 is CASSVRRDSFQAEAFF. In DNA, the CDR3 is TGTGCCAGCAGCGTTAGAAGAGACAGCTTTCAGGCTGAAGCTTTCTTT.

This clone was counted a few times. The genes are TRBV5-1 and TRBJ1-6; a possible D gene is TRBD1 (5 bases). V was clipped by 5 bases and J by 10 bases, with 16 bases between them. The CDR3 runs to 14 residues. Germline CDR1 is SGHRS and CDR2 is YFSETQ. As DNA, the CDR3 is TGCGCCAGCAGACCAGGCGACAGTAACTCACCCCTCCACTTT. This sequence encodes CASRPGDSNSPLHF. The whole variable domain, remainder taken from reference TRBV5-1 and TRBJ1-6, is KAGVTQTPRYLIKTRGQQVTLSCSPISGHRSVSWYQQTPGQGLQFLFEYFSETQRNKGNFPGRFSGRQFSNSRSEMNVSTLELGDSALYLCASRPGDSNSPLHFGNGTRLTVT.